This T cell receptor beta chain was sequenced in a study of response to subunit inactivated influenza vaccine. Turning to this clonotype: Its target is unknown.

The V gene end was trimmed by 5 bases and the J gene end by 7 bases; junction bases not matched to a gene: 0. CDR1 is KGHDR, CDR2 SFDVKD, per germline. CDR3 length equals 12 residues. MiXCR, run by TCRdb on the RT-PCR reads, gives a single entry per CDR3 protein. The sample holds more than 700,000 distinct CDR3 sequences, approximately 21% seen once. Study conclusions and caveats: It was the authors' suggestion that each seasonal influenza vaccination recruits few new T cells.

The input for sequencing was PBMCs from blood, taken approximately 5 days after vaccination. This rearrangement joins TRBV24-1 to TRBJ2-3; TRBD2 aligns across 9 bases. This clonotype originated in a man in his fifties who received an inactivated influenza vaccine. CDR3 coding DNA: TGTGCCACCAGTGCTAGCGGGAATACGCAGTATTTT. It encodes CATSASGNTQYF.